A single sample is the source of the 22 T cell receptor beta chains below, sequenced in a study of T cells after yellow fever vaccination. TCRdb analysed the 5' RACE reads with MiXCR anew, one entry per CDR3 protein. This sample has some 220,000 distinct CDR3 sequences, with more than 3% found just once. This sample comprised CD4+ T cells sorted from PBMCs, obtained 10 days after the yellow fever booster vaccination. The source is a man between 18 and 29 years old who received the YFV17D yellow fever vaccine.

This clonotype was seen many times. The CDR3 is CASSVRLNNEQFF. CDR3 bases: TGTGCCAGCAGCGTTAGACTGAACAATGAGCAGTTCTTC. The chain links TRBV9 to TRBJ2-1; D is unresolved. Germline values: CDR1 SGDLS, CDR2 YYNGEE. V lost 2 bases and J lost 5, with 8 bases in between. The CDR3 covers 13 residues.

This clonotype has only a few counts. The chain has TRBV12-3 or TRBV12-4 and TRBJ1-6; the D is unclear. The CDR3 has 15 amino acids. V lost 6 bases and J 7 bases, leaving 16 bases between the germline ends. The CDR3 DNA follows: TGTGCCAGCAGCCCCCGTGGAGGTTCAAATTCACCCCTCCACTTT. Its protein product is CASSPRGGSNSPLHF.

This clonotype has at least ten counts. V gene TRBV27 combines with J gene TRBJ1-1, with a tentative D call TRBD1 (6 bases). This CDR3 has 17 residues. The germline CDR1 and CDR2 sequences are MNHEY and SMNVEV (reference sequence). Trimming pared 5 bases from V and 0 bases from J, leaving 19 bases between. The CDR3 bases are TGTGCCAGCAGTCGTGTGGGGGGCCGGGGGGTGAACACTGAAGCTTTCTTT. This codes for CASSRVGGRGVNTEAFF.

This clonotype was detected many times. CDR3 loop: CASSEALLQETQYF. CDR3 coding DNA: TGTGCCAGCAGTGAAGCGCTTCTACAAGAGACCCAGTACTTC. The chain joins TRBV2 to TRBJ2-5; D unclear. CDR3 length: 14 residues. V lost 0 bases and J lost 2, with 7 bases in between. Per germline, CDR1 SNHLY and CDR2 FYNNEI.

V is TRBV6-5 and J is TRBJ1-1; D uncertain. The V gene's germline CDR1 is MNHEY and CDR2 SVGAGI. CDR3 length: 13 amino acids. V dropped 5 bases and J dropped 6 bases, with 13 bases sitting between them. This CDR3 reads CASSNPTRSEAFF. As DNA, the CDR3 is TGTGCCAGCAGTAACCCCACAAGGTCTGAAGCTTTCTTT.

The V call is TRBV20-1, the J call TRBJ1-5; no reliable D call. The CDR3 sequence is 17 residues long. Trimming left V 1 base short and J 4 bases short, with 20 bases between. In germline, CDR1 is DFQATT, CDR2 SNEGSKA (reference sequence). The CDR3 loop reads CSARAGLGIPGNQPQHF. The CDR3 coding sequence is TGCAGTGCTAGAGCTGGGTTGGGGATCCCGGGAAATCAGCCCCAGCATTTT.

The chain employs TRBV10-3 and TRBJ2-2; D remains unclear. There are 14 residues in the CDR3. Germline V lookup: CDR1 ENHRY, CDR2 SYGVKD. The V gene lost 2 bases and the J gene lost 3 bases, with 7 bases spanning the gap. The CDR3 spells CAISEREDTGELFF. DNA of the CDR3: TGTGCCATCAGTGAGCGAGAGGACACCGGGGAGCTGTTTTTT.

There are a few counts of this clonotype. The genes are TRBV7-2 and TRBJ2-1; TRBD2 matches at 15 bases. This CDR3 contains 19 residues. Trimming took 4 bases from V and 3 from J; bases not matched to a gene: 10. The V gene's germline CDR1 is SGHTA and CDR2 FQGNSA. CDR3 loop: CASSSRGGLAGGGYNEQFF. Here the CDR3 DNA reads TGTGCCAGCAGCTCCCGGGGGGGACTAGCGGGGGGCGGCTACAATGAGCAGTTCTTC.

This clonotype was counted at least ten times. The CDR3 here is CASSLLAGGPRGEQFF. CDR3 nucleotides: TGTGCCAGCAGTTTACTAGCGGGGGGGCCGCGGGGTGAGCAGTTCTTC. The chain joins TRBV12-3 or TRBV12-4 to TRBJ2-1, with 12 bases lining up with TRBD2. The trim removed 2 bases at V and 9 bases at J, leaving 8 bases unmatched. The CDR3 covers 16 residues.

The chain carries TRBV28 and TRBJ2-2; D remains unclear. The germline V and J ends were trimmed by 8 bases and 4 bases, with 8 bases remaining between them. This CDR3 has 12 residues. Looked up from germline, CDR1 is MDHEN and CDR2 is SYDVKM. As DNA, the CDR3 is TGTGCCAGCGGGTCAGGCACCGGGGAGCTGTTTTTT. Protein: CASGSGTGELFF.

This clonotype was seen a few times. The genes are TRBV4-2 and TRBJ2-5, with 8 bases matching TRBD2. V trimming: 4 bases; J trimming: 3 bases; junction bases outside the gene matches: 4. In germline, CDR1 is LGHNA, CDR2 YNFKEQ. The CDR3 consists of 14 residues. The CDR3 DNA sequence: TGTGCCAGCAGCCGCGACGGGGGGGAAGAGACCCAGTACTTC. Translation: CASSRDGGEETQYF.

This clonotype came up a few times. The V gene is TRBV24-1, the J gene TRBJ2-1; 7 nucleotides agree with TRBD1. The junction had 2 bases not matched to a gene; V was cut back by 8 bases and J by 8 bases. Germline lookup yields CDR1 KGHDR and CDR2 SFDVKD. This CDR3 comprises 11 residues. The chain's CDR3 is CATKGGHEQFF. In DNA, the CDR3 is TGTGCCACCAAAGGGGGCCATGAGCAGTTCTTC.

This clonotype was counted ten times or more. In nucleotides, the CDR3 is TGTGCCAGCAGTTACTTGCCGTTGGGTGATTCAGCCAAAAACATTCAGTACTTC. As protein: CASSYLPLGDSAKNIQYF. The chain is built from TRBV6-2 or TRBV6-3 and TRBJ2-4, with unresolved D. CDR1 and CDR2 (germline): MNHEY, SVGEGT. The length of the CDR3 is 18 residues. The V end lost 1 base, the J end lost 0 bases, and 16 bases lay between the germline ends.

V gene TRBV4-3 combines with J gene TRBJ2-7; perhaps TRBD2 as D (6 bases). Trimming stripped 4 bases from V and 0 bases from J, with 16 bases between. CDR1 LGHNA and CDR2 YSLEER come from the germline V gene. The CDR3 loop spans 16 amino acids. CDR3 sequence: CASSLGAGSTSYEQYV. The CDR3 region has the DNA TGCGCCAGCAGCCTAGGGGCGGGGAGTACCTCCTACGAGCAGTACGTC.

This clonotype has ten or more counts. The chain uses TRBV12-3 or TRBV12-4 and TRBJ1-1, with unresolved D. The germline V and J ends were trimmed by 3 bases and 4 bases, with 15 bases remaining between them. The CDR3 length is 15 residues. The CDR3 is CASSFPQAGATEAFF. CDR3 coding DNA: TGTGCCAGCAGTTTTCCTCAGGCGGGCGCCACTGAAGCTTTCTTT.

This clonotype was picked up many times. In nucleotides, the CDR3 is TGTGCCAGCAGTTTAGACACGGGACAGAACTACGAGCAGTACTTC. Amino acids: CASSLDTGQNYEQYF. The rearrangement uses TRBV12-3 or TRBV12-4 and TRBJ2-7; 7 bases align to TRBD1. The CDR3 runs 15 residues. V gave up 1 base and J gave up 3 bases; unmatched junction bases: 6.

This clonotype occurred many times. This chain uses TRBV20-1 with TRBJ1-5; TRBD1 might be the D (5 bases). Germline CDR1 and CDR2: DFQATT and SNEGSKA (reference sequence). The CDR3 runs 13 residues. The V and J ends lost 2 bases and 7 bases respectively, with 12 bases between them. CDR3 protein: CSARPSGGQPQHF. The CDR3 DNA is TGCAGTGCTAGACCCTCGGGGGGACAGCCCCAGCATTTT.

This clonotype occurred many times. The chain recombines TRBV11-3 with TRBJ2-1; 8 bases line up with TRBD2. Looked up from germline, CDR1 is SGHNT and CDR2 is YENEEA. The CDR3 length is 14 residues. V was clipped by 3 bases and J by 8 bases; unmatched bases: 6. The CDR3 protein is CASSLGTSGDEQFF. CDR3 DNA: TGTGCCAGCAGCTTGGGGACTAGTGGCGATGAGCAGTTCTTC. Full variable domain (missing parts from reference TRBV11-3 and TRBJ2-1): EAGVVQSPRYKIIEKKQPVAFWCNPISGHNTLYWYLQNLGQGPELLIRYENEEAVDDSQLPKDRFSAERLKGVDSTLKIQPAELGDSAVYLCASSLGTSGDEQFFGPGTRLTVL.

This clonotype came up many times. CDR3 amino acids: CASSPQEGSYEQYV. The CDR3 DNA reads as TGTGCCAGCAGCCCCCAGGAAGGATCCTACGAGCAGTACGTC. The chain recombines TRBV7-9 with TRBJ2-7; D gene ambiguous. CDR3 length equals 14 residues. Germline V gene sequence: CDR1 SEHNR, CDR2 FQNEAQ (reference sequence). V was cut by 5 bases and J by 1 base, with 12 bases left in between.

The table lists this clonotype with many counts. The chain carries TRBV5-1 and TRBJ1-6; D is unclear. Between the trimmed V and J ends, which lost 5 bases and 7 bases, there was a span of 10 bases. There are 13 residues in the CDR3. Germline V gene sequence: CDR1 SGHRS, CDR2 YFSETQ. The CDR3 DNA sequence: TGCGCCAGCAGATCCGAGGGCAATTCACCCCTCCACTTT. Amino acid sequence: CASRSEGNSPLHF.

This clonotype was picked up a small number of times. CDR3 nucleotide sequence: TGTGCCAGCAGCTTAGAGCCGGGGGAATATCAGCCCCAGCATTTT. Translation: CASSLEPGEYQPQHF. The chain links TRBV7-2 to TRBJ1-5; a weak D match, TRBD1 (5 bases). V lost 1 base and J 5 bases, leaving 12 bases between the germline ends. This CDR3 spans 15 amino acids. CDR1 and CDR2 from the germline V gene are SGHTA and FQGNSA.

This clonotype was seen repeatedly, ten times or more. The J gene is TRBJ1-5, the V gene TRBV10-3; D uncertain. The CDR3 covers 13 residues. Germline V gene sequence: CDR1 ENHRY, CDR2 SYGVKD. Trimming left V 5 bases short and J 4 bases short, with 9 bases between. The CDR3 coding sequence is TGTGCCATCAGTCTAGGCGAAAATCAGCCCCAGCATTTT. Residues: CAISLGENQPQHF.